A single sample is the source of the 23 T cell receptor beta chains below, sequenced in a study of shared clonotypes between healthy human individuals. Some clones are missing from TCRdb's copy, which holds only in-frame ones; the method was immunoSEQ multiplex PCR. The data contain roughly 2 million clones, about 95% of them singletons. Naive CD8 populations comprised CD45RO-negative cells positively selected for CCR7, excluding terminally differentiated effector memory CD45RA+ cells. Sample: naive CD8+ T cells sorted from blood. Receptors originate from a man younger than 35 in good health.

The chain has TRBV28 and TRBJ2-2; D uncertain. The CDR3 covers 14 residues. The V end lost 5 bases, the J end lost 1 base, and 8 bases lay between the germline ends. The germline CDR1 and CDR2 sequences are MDHEN and SYDVKM. The CDR3 DNA sequence: TGTGCCAGCAGTCCCCGCTTGAACACCGGGGAGCTGTTTTTT. Protein: CASSPRLNTGELFF.

CDR3 DNA: TGTGCCAGCAGCTTAGCCAGAGGGGGGGCGAGCTACGAGCAGTACTTC. This translates into CASSLARGGASYEQYF. This chain links TRBV7-9 with TRBJ2-7; a weak D match, TRBD2 (7 bases). V lost 0 bases, J lost 3 bases, and 15 bases lay in between. Germline assignment: CDR1 SEHNR and CDR2 FQNEAQ (reference sequence). This CDR3 is built from 16 residues. The full variable domain, its missing parts supplied by reference TRBV7-9 and TRBJ2-7, is DTGVSQNPRHKITKRGQNVTFRCDPISEHNRLYWYRQTLGQGPEFLTYFQNEAQLEKSRLLSDRFSAERPKGSFSTLEIQRTEQGDSAMYLCASSLARGGASYEQYFGPGTRLTVT.

This rearrangement joins TRBV9 to TRBJ2-7; D tentatively reads TRBD1 or TRBD2 (5 bases each). The V and J ends lost 3 bases and 7 bases respectively, with 17 bases between them. This CDR3 spans 14 amino acids. Looked up from germline, CDR1 is SGDLS and CDR2 is YYNGEE. The CDR3 region is CASSGHEGRGEQYF. CDR3 sequence (DNA): TGTGCCAGCAGCGGCCACGAGGGGCGTGGAGAGCAGTACTTC. Together with reference TRBV9 and TRBJ2-7, the CDR3 gives the full variable domain: DSGVTQTPKHLITATGQRVTLRCSPRSGDLSVYWYQQSLDQGLQFLIQYYNGEERAKGNILERFSAQQFPDLHSELNLSSLELGDSALYFCASSGHEGRGEQYFGPGTRLTVT.

The V gene is TRBV27, the J gene TRBJ2-7; 8 positions agree with TRBD1. Trimming removed 6 bases from V and 4 bases from J; junction bases left unmatched: 5. Germline V gene data show CDR1 as MNHEY and CDR2 as SMNVEV (reference sequence). The CDR3 contains 13 residues. CDR3 bases: TGTGCCAGCAGACGACAGGGGCCTTACGAGCAGTACTTC. Translation gives CASRRQGPYEQYF.

J is TRBJ1-5 and V is TRBV7-8, with D possibly being TRBD1 (5 bases). The CDR3 totals 18 residues. Per germline, CDR1 SGHVS and CDR2 FQNEAQ. V was shortened by 1 base and J by 4 bases, with 20 bases between the two germline ends. The chain's CDR3 is CASSLEYRDSMGNQPQHF. CDR3 bases: TGTGCCAGCAGCTTAGAGTACCGGGACTCAATGGGGAATCAGCCCCAGCATTTT.

This chain links TRBV7-2 with TRBJ2-7, with D perhaps matching TRBD2 (6 bases). Germline CDR1 and CDR2: SGHTA and FQGNSA. The germline V and J ends were trimmed by 5 bases and 4 bases, with 15 bases remaining between them. CDR3 length equals 14 residues. CDR3: CASSGGVFLYEQYF. The CDR3 coding sequence is TGTGCCAGCAGCGGAGGGGTGTTTTTATACGAGCAGTACTTC.

The CDR3 protein is CASRIFDSPYGYTF. The CDR3 DNA follows: TGTGCCAGCAGGATTTTCGACAGCCCCTATGGCTACACCTTC. The chain couples TRBV6-6 to TRBJ1-2; D possibly corresponds to TRBD1 (5 bases). The V gene lost 6 bases and the J gene lost 4 bases, with 15 bases spanning the gap. The CDR3 has 14 amino acids. Germline-derived CDR1 and CDR2 are MNHNY and SVGAGI (reference sequence).

The chain combines TRBV30 with TRBJ2-5; the D is unclear. Germline CDR1 and CDR2: GTSNPN and SVGIG (reference sequence). This CDR3 region has 13 residues. V lost 1 base and J 1 base, leaving 7 bases between the germline ends. CDR3 sequence: CAWSGRTQETQYF. The CDR3 DNA follows: TGTGCCTGGAGTGGCAGGACCCAAGAGACCCAGTACTTC.

As regards this clone: This CDR3 is also generated by other DNA sequences in the sample. The V gene is TRBV30, the J gene TRBJ2-7; D unresolved. V was cut by 0 bases and J by 6 bases, with 6 bases left in between. There are 11 residues in the CDR3. The germline V gene encodes CDR1 GTSNPN and CDR2 SVGIG (reference sequence). The CDR3 nucleotides read TGTGCCTGGAGTGTAGGTTTCGAGCAGTACTTC. It encodes CAWSVGFEQYF.

This chain uses TRBV9 with TRBJ1-6; 8 bases line up with TRBD1. The CDR3 contains 11 residues. Looked up from germline, CDR1 is SGDLS and CDR2 is YYNGEE. J lost 15 bases, V lost 3 bases, and 2 bases had no gene match. Here the CDR3 reads CASSAGQDLHF. For the CDR3, the DNA is TGTGCCAGCAGCGCGGGACAGGACCTCCACTTT. Based on the CDR3 plus reference TRBV9 and TRBJ1-6, the full variable domain is DSGVTQTPKHLITATGQRVTLRCSPRSGDLSVYWYQQSLDQGLQFLIQYYNGEERAKGNILERFSAQQFPDLHSELNLSSLELGDSALYFCASSAGQDLHFGNGTRLTVT.

The V and J genes are TRBV29-1 and TRBJ2-3; 7 bases line up with TRBD2. Trimming removed 3 bases from V and 0 bases from J; junction bases left unmatched: 3. This CDR3 comprises 14 residues. CDR1 and CDR2 (germline): SQVTM, ANQGSEA. The CDR3 sequence is CSVEAGDSTDTQYF. The CDR3 region has the DNA TGCAGCGTTGAGGCGGGGGATAGCACAGATACGCAGTATTTT.

This clone came up a few times. The rearrangement joins TRBV13 to TRBJ1-1; D unresolved. From germline, CDR1 is PRHDT and CDR2 FYEKMQ (reference sequence). V was trimmed by 5 bases and J by 4 bases, leaving 11 bases between them. There are 13 residues in the CDR3. CDR3 sequence reads: CASSITDTTEAFF. The CDR3 DNA is TGTGCCAGCAGCATCACGGATACCACTGAAGCTTTCTTT. The full variable domain, its missing parts supplied by reference TRBV13 and TRBJ1-1, is AAGVIQSPRHLIKEKRETATLKCYPIPRHDTVYWYQQGPGQDPQFLISFYEKMQSDKGSIPDRFSAQQFSDYHSELNMSSLELGDSALYFCASSITDTTEAFFGQGTRLTVV.

This rearrangement joins TRBV10-2 to TRBJ1-1; a weak D match, TRBD1 (6 bases). Trimming left V 1 base short and J 3 bases short, with 9 bases between. CDR3 length: 14 residues. Germline V gene sequence: CDR1 WSHSY, CDR2 SAAADI. CDR3 residues: CASSEWGADTEAFF. The CDR3 coding sequence is TGCGCCAGCAGTGAGTGGGGGGCGGACACTGAAGCTTTCTTT.

The J gene is TRBJ1-1, the V gene TRBV15; no clear D. The CDR3 contains 13 residues. The ends were cut back, 5 bases at V and 4 bases at J, with 11 bases in the middle. The V gene's germline CDR1 is LNHNV and CDR2 YYDKDF (reference sequence). The CDR3 DNA sequence: TGTGCCACCAGCGCTAGGGCTGGCACTGAAGCTTTCTTT. Encoded protein: CATSARAGTEAFF.

This clone was detected only once. The chain recombines TRBV5-6 with TRBJ2-1, with D uncertain. Germline V lookup: CDR1 SGHDT, CDR2 YYEEEE. The CDR3 is 12 amino acids. Trimming removed 2 bases at V and 8 bases at J, with 8 bases between. The CDR3 DNA sequence: TGTGCCAGCAGCTTTCAGTACGATGAGCAGTTCTTC. The encoded protein is CASSFQYDEQFF.

This chain joins TRBV11-2 and TRBJ2-1; D possibly corresponds to TRBD2 (5 bases). Per the germline V gene, CDR1 is SGHAT and CDR2 is FQNNGV. The CDR3 totals 17 residues. Trimming took 5 bases from V and 4 from J, leaving 21 bases between them. The CDR3 DNA follows: TGTGCCAGCAGCCCCCTCGCAGAACCTGCGGGTTACAATGAGCAGTTCTTC. Its protein product is CASSPLAEPAGYNEQFF.

This clone was seen once. V gene TRBV27 combines with J gene TRBJ2-5; either TRBD1 or TRBD2 may supply D (5 bases each). Germline V gene lookup returns CDR1 MNHEY and CDR2 SMNVEV (reference sequence). The CDR3 spans 15 residues. Trimming shortened V by 6 bases and J by 5 bases, and 19 bases separated the two germline ends. The CDR3 sequence is CASRPQGSGYETQYF. CDR3 DNA sequence: TGTGCCAGCAGACCGCAGGGTTCGGGGTATGAGACCCAGTACTTC.

For the CDR3, the DNA is TGTGCCAGCAGTTACCCGGGACAGGGGATCTATGGCTACACCTTC. Translated, it gives CASSYPGQGIYGYTF. This chain joins TRBV6-5 and TRBJ1-2, with 10 bases matching TRBD1. Unmatched junction bases numbered 4, after V lost 2 bases and J lost 4 bases. Germline-derived CDR1 and CDR2 are MNHEY and SVGAGI. The CDR3 is 15 residues long.

This clone was detected only once. V and J are TRBV29-1 and TRBJ2-3; 7 positions agree with TRBD2. The CDR3 covers 15 residues. From germline, CDR1 is SQVTM and CDR2 ANQGSEA. J gave up 0 bases and V 2 bases, and 5 bases lay outside the gene matches. CDR3 protein: CSVESFSGSTDTQYF. Written as DNA, the CDR3 is TGCAGCGTTGAAAGCTTTAGCGGGAGCACAGATACGCAGTATTTT.

The chain recombines TRBV30 with TRBJ1-2, with 9 nucleotides matching TRBD1. CDR3 length: 14 residues. In germline, CDR1 is GTSNPN, CDR2 SVGIG (reference sequence). Trimming at V came to 2 bases and at J to 4 bases, leaving 5 bases not matched to a gene. CDR3 sequence: CAWSRTGVGYGYTF. CDR3 in DNA: TGTGCCTGGAGTCGGACAGGGGTAGGCTATGGCTACACCTTC.

A word on this clone: Other DNA sequences of this sample code for an identical CDR3. This rearrangement joins TRBV4-1 to TRBJ2-3; D remains ambiguous. The CDR3 covers 14 residues. Trimming stripped 2 bases from V and 0 bases from J, with 6 bases between. Looked up from germline, CDR1 is MGHRA and CDR2 is YSYEKL. CDR3 nucleotide sequence: TGCGCCAGCAGCCAACCGGGTAGCACAGATACGCAGTATTTT. As protein: CASSQPGSTDTQYF.

To note about this clone: The same CDR3 arises from other DNA sequences in this sample as well. The rearrangement joins TRBV7-2 to TRBJ2-7; a weak D match, TRBD2 (6 bases). The length of the CDR3 is 14 residues. CDR1 SGHTA and CDR2 FQGNSA come from the germline V gene. The germline V and J ends were trimmed by 0 bases and 0 bases, with 6 bases remaining between them. The CDR3: CASSLARGSYEQYF. As DNA, the CDR3 is TGTGCCAGCAGCTTAGCGCGGGGCTCCTACGAGCAGTACTTC.

The table lists this clone with a count of one. The chain combines TRBV28 with TRBJ2-7; 7 nucleotides align to TRBD1. CDR1 is MDHEN and CDR2 is SYDVKM in the germline V gene. The trim removed 5 bases at V and 4 bases at J, leaving 5 bases unmatched. This CDR3 is 13 amino acids long. The DNA of the CDR3 is TGTGCCAGCAGTATTTCAGGGGGATACGAGCAGTACTTC. Its protein is CASSISGGYEQYF.